This T cell receptor (beta chain) was captured in a study of cytomegalovirus exposure and HLA in healthy donors. This clone is a singleton in its sample. Its antigen remains unidentified. General study findings and limits: About 87% or about 30% of the time was how often most TCR beta V segments were productive, according to an earlier analysis. The likely explanation for a cluster of highly shared sequence variants was sequencing artifact.

Germline V gene lookup returns CDR1 GTSNPN and CDR2 SVGIG (reference sequence). V gave up 3 bases and J gave up 1 base, with 9 bases separating them. The CDR3 runs 13 residues. The PCR was carried out with 60 Vbeta primers and 13 Jbeta primers. Sequenced by immunoSEQ multiplex PCR; TCRdb stores in-frame clones only, minus some. The table lists 210,000 or so clones, 80% to 85% of them singletons. The sequence was collected from a boy aged 2 to 10 in good health and CMV-seronegative. The chain joins TRBV30 to TRBJ2-5, with a weak D call TRBD1 (6 bases). Sequencing was performed on PBMCs. DNA of the CDR3: TGTGCCTGGAGGAAGGACAGCCAAGAGACCCAGTACTTC. It yields the protein CAWRKDSQETQYF.